These 20 T cell receptor beta chains were all obtained from the same sample, sequenced in a study of blood T cell repertoires in COVID-19. This table comes from immunoSEQ multiplex PCR, and its TCRdb copy is limited to in-frame clones, with some not included. This table holds around 230,000 clones, 75% to 90% found once. The sequenced sample consisted of peripheral blood. The receptors stem from an older woman with active or convalescent COVID-19.

The chain is built from TRBV19 and TRBJ1-2; TRBD1 might be the D (5 bases). The CDR3 consists of 12 residues. V was shortened by 5 bases and J by 4 bases, with 8 bases between the two germline ends. CDR1 is LNHDA, CDR2 SQIVND, per germline (reference sequence). CDR3 coding DNA: TGTGCCAGTAGTGCAGGGTTCTATGGCTACACCTTC. It is translated as CASSAGFYGYTF.

About this clone itself: This same CDR3 is encoded by further DNA sequences in the sample. V usage is TRBV18 and J usage is TRBJ1-1, with TRBD1 matching over 7 bases. After removal of 2 bases from V and 0 bases from J, the junction contained 0 bases not matched to a gene. CDR3 length equals 14 residues. Looked up from germline, CDR1 is KGHSH and CDR2 is LQKENI. CDR3: CASSPDRVNTEAFF. DNA for the CDR3: TGTGCCAGCTCACCAGACAGGGTGAACACTGAAGCTTTCTTT.

A remark on this clone: Other DNA sequences in the same sample also yield this CDR3. The gene calls are TRBV5-1 and TRBJ2-3; no firm D call. CDR3 length equals 13 residues. Germline values: CDR1 SGHRS, CDR2 YFSETQ. The V and J ends lost 0 bases and 3 bases respectively, with 5 bases between them. CDR3 DNA sequence: TGCGCCAGCAGCTTGGCCGGGACAGATACGCAGTATTTT. Its translation is CASSLAGTDTQYF.

The V call is TRBV15, the J call TRBJ2-5, with 11 bases fitting TRBD2. The germline V gene has CDR1 LNHNV and CDR2 YYDKDF (reference sequence). The CDR3 has 16 amino acids. V dropped 4 bases and J dropped 5; count of bases not matched to a gene: 9. In DNA form, the CDR3 reads TGTGCCACCAGCATTCTAGCGGGGGGCGGGATGGAGACCCAGTACTTC. This gives the protein CATSILAGGGMETQYF.

The genes are TRBV18 and TRBJ1-4; D not resolved. Trimming removed 3 bases at V and 4 bases at J, with 9 bases between. Germline CDR1 reads KGHSH; CDR2 reads LQKENI. CDR3 size: 14 residues. The CDR3 sequence: CASSPTPDNEKLFF. CDR3 sequence (DNA): TGTGCCAGCTCACCTACACCCGATAATGAAAAACTGTTTTTT. The full variable domain, rest sourced from reference TRBV18 and TRBJ1-4, is NAGVMQNPRHLVRRRGQEARLRCSPMKGHSHVYWYRQLPEEGLKFMVYLQKENIIDESGMPKERFSAEFPKEGPSILRIQQVVRGDSAAYFCASSPTPDNEKLFFGSGTQLSVL.

The chain joins TRBV7-2 to TRBJ1-3; weak D call: TRBD1 (6 bases). The CDR3 sequence is 15 residues long. The ends were cut back, 6 bases at V and 5 bases at J, with 17 bases in the middle. Germline V gene sequence: CDR1 SGHTA, CDR2 FQGNSA. The CDR3 protein is CASRVPGARRNTIYF. In nucleotides, the CDR3 is TGTGCCAGCAGAGTACCAGGGGCGAGGAGAAACACCATATATTTT.

The genes are TRBV5-4 and TRBJ2-7, with D possibly matching TRBD1 (5 bases). This CDR3 region has 13 residues. CDR1 and CDR2 (germline): SGHNT, YYREEE (reference sequence). V lost 6 bases, J lost 4 bases, and 14 bases lay in between. The CDR3 nucleotides are TGTGCCAGCACCACGCAAGGGGTGTACGAGCAGTACTTC. It yields the protein CASTTQGVYEQYF.

This chain connects TRBV6-2 or TRBV6-3 to TRBJ2-7, with D perhaps TRBD2 (5 bases). Trimming removed 0 bases at V and 0 bases at J, with 21 bases between. Per the germline V gene, CDR1 is MNHEY and CDR2 is SVGEGT. The CDR3 has 19 residues. CDR3 sequence reads: CASSYSVPIPGIFSYEQYF. CDR3 sequence (DNA): TGTGCCAGCAGTTACTCCGTACCTATACCCGGGATCTTCTCCTACGAGCAGTACTTC.

This chain links TRBV5-1 with TRBJ2-7, with 7 nucleotides matching TRBD1. V trimming: 4 bases; J trimming: 6 bases; junction bases outside the gene matches: 7. Germline assignment: CDR1 SGHRS and CDR2 YFSETQ. The CDR3 length is 13 residues. DNA for the CDR3: TGCGCCAGCAGCCAACCACAGGGGACCGAGCAGTACTTC. Translated: CASSQPQGTEQYF.

The J gene is TRBJ1-1, the V gene TRBV9, with a tentative D call TRBD1 (6 bases). V lost 0 bases, J lost 0 bases, and 9 bases lay in between. The germline gives CDR1 SGDLS, CDR2 YYNGEE. The CDR3 is made up of 15 amino acids. In DNA, the CDR3 is TGTGCCAGCAGCGTAGGTGACAGGTTGAACACTGAAGCTTTCTTT. Its protein product is CASSVGDRLNTEAFF.

The chain links TRBV13 to TRBJ2-5; D is possibly TRBD1 (5 bases). V was shortened by 1 base and J by 5 bases, with 23 bases between the two germline ends. CDR3 length equals 18 residues. Per the germline V gene, CDR1 is PRHDT and CDR2 is FYEKMQ (reference sequence). The CDR3 region has the DNA TGTGCCAGCAGCTTAGAAGGGGATCCTTGGGTTCAAGGGGAGACCCAGTACTTC. Translating gives CASSLEGDPWVQGETQYF.

This chain links TRBV27 with TRBJ2-7; D gene uncertain. CDR1 and CDR2 (germline): MNHEY, SMNVEV (reference sequence). V lost 4 bases, J lost 0 bases, and 4 bases lay in between. There are 12 residues in the CDR3. The CDR3: CASSSSSYEQYF. CDR3 in DNA: TGTGCCAGCAGTTCGAGCTCCTACGAGCAGTACTTC.

Only one count was recorded for this clone. The chain carries TRBV10-2 and TRBJ1-1; TRBD1 matches at 8 bases. V lost 6 bases and J lost 1; bases outside the gene matches: 4. The CDR3 sequence is 14 residues long. CDR1 WSHSY and CDR2 SAAADI come from the germline V gene. The CDR3 reads CASRIGTGNTEAFF. The CDR3 DNA is TGCGCCAGCAGGATCGGGACAGGGAACACTGAAGCTTTCTTT.

V is TRBV29-1 and J is TRBJ1-1; D uncertain. This CDR3 is 15 amino acids long. Germline values: CDR1 SQVTM, CDR2 ANQGSEA. Trimming took 7 bases from V and 1 from J, leaving 19 bases between them. CDR3 sequence: CSALRSPPGNTEAFF. The CDR3 DNA sequence: TGCAGCGCCCTCCGCAGCCCTCCGGGGAACACTGAAGCTTTCTTT. The variable domain in full, completed from reference TRBV29-1 and TRBJ1-1, reads SAVISQKPSRDICQRGTSLTIQCQVDSQVTMMFWYRQQPGQSLTLIATANQGSEATYESGFVIDKFPISRPNLTFSTLTVSNMSPEDSSIYLCSALRSPPGNTEAFFGQGTRLTVV.

This rearrangement joins TRBV11-2 to TRBJ1-1; D is ambiguous. The germline V and J ends were trimmed by 6 bases and 11 bases, with 13 bases remaining between them. This CDR3 has 11 residues. CDR1 is SGHAT, CDR2 FQNNGV, per germline. This CDR3 is CASSDGSPAFF. The CDR3 bases are TGTGCCAGCAGTGACGGGAGCCCGGCTTTCTTT.

The CDR3, as DNA: TGTGCCAGCAGCTTAACCCTTGACAGGAAAGGGGTTAACTATGGCTACACCTTC. Encoded protein: CASSLTLDRKGVNYGYTF. The rearrangement links TRBV7-3 to TRBJ1-2; D possibly corresponds to TRBD1 (6 bases). Germline lookup yields CDR1 SGHTA and CDR2 FQGTGA. The CDR3 totals 18 residues. V was pared by 0 bases and J by 1 base, with 18 bases between.

This clone has just one count. The chain employs TRBV18 and TRBJ1-2; weak D call: TRBD1 (6 bases). The V and J ends lost 2 bases and 2 bases respectively, with 6 bases between them. The CDR3 covers 13 residues. Looked up from germline, CDR1 is KGHSH and CDR2 is LQKENI. The CDR3 loop is CASSPRGNYGYTF. The CDR3 DNA sequence: TGTGCCAGCTCACCAAGGGGGAACTATGGCTACACCTTC.

A few counts support this clone. This sequence joins TRBV15 and TRBJ2-7; 7 positions agree with TRBD2. Germline lookup yields CDR1 LNHNV and CDR2 YYDKDF (reference sequence). The J segment lost 3 bases and the V segment lost 5 bases, leaving 19 bases of the junction unmatched. The CDR3 runs 18 residues. CDR3 in amino acids: CATSPRDYRGRGSYEQYF. The CDR3 region has the DNA TGTGCCACCAGCCCACGGGACTACCGAGGTAGGGGTAGCTACGAGCAGTACTTC.

The rearrangement joins TRBV27 to TRBJ2-7; 9 bases line up with TRBD1. J was trimmed by 7 bases and V by 3 bases; bases with no gene match: 10. The CDR3 is 15 amino acids. Germline CDR1 is MNHEY and CDR2 is SMNVEV (reference sequence). DNA of the CDR3: TGTGCCAGCAGTTTTTGGACAGGGGACAGTGTGGAGCAGTACTTC. Protein: CASSFWTGDSVEQYF.

This chain joins TRBV5-8 and TRBJ1-2; no clear D gene. This CDR3 has 13 amino acids. V gave up 4 bases and J gave up 2 bases, with 9 bases separating them. CDR1 is SGHTS and CDR2 is YDEGEE in the germline V gene. CDR3 in amino acids: CASSRGLNYGYTF. In DNA, the CDR3 is TGTGCCAGCAGCCGAGGTCTGAACTATGGCTACACCTTC. Based on the CDR3 plus reference TRBV5-8 and TRBJ1-2, the full variable domain is EAGVTQSPTHLIKTRGQQATLRCSPISGHTSVYWYQQALGLGLQFLLWYDEGEERNRGNFPPRFSGRQFPNYSSELNVNALELEDSALYLCASSRGLNYGYTFGSGTRLTVV.